The rows below give T cell receptor beta chains drawn from one sample of a study of blood T cell repertoires in COVID-19. Produced via immunoSEQ multiplex PCR; TCRdb's table is partial and in-frame only. Seen here are over 450,000 clones, approximately 88% observed once, and the top ten hold roughly 8.3%. Sequencing input: peripheral blood. These receptors originate from a woman aged 45-65 years with COVID-19, enrolled during active disease. The CDR3 runs from the conserved cysteine through the conserved F or W. D genes are given only for firm matches. Clone size is shown for a subset of rows, as once, few, many or a class of expanded clone.

d_call	v_call	cdr3_length	clone_size	j_call	cdr3_aa	cdr3_nt
TRBD1	TRBV19	15	NA	TRBJ2-3	CASSIPRGQTDTQYF	TGTGCCAGTAGTATTCCCAGGGGGCAAACAGATACGCAGTATTTT
NA	TRBV7-3	15	NA	TRBJ2-3	CASSLAGQSTDTQYF	TGTGCCAGCAGCTTAGCGGGACAGAGCACAGATACGCAGTATTTT
NA	TRBV6-5	16	NA	TRBJ2-2	CASSYARLSGTGELFF	TGTGCCAGCAGTTACGCGAGACTCTCGGGCACCGGGGAGCTGTTTTTT
NA	TRBV3-1/TRBV3-2	14	NA	TRBJ1-5	CASSQDMSVRPQHF	TGTGCCAGCAGCCAAGATATGTCGGTTAGGCCCCAGCATTTT
TRBD1	TRBV6-1	15	NA	TRBJ2-2	CASSDRTGQAGELFF	TGTGCCAGCAGTGACCGGACAGGCCAGGCCGGGGAGCTGTTTTTT
NA	TRBV6-5	15	NA	TRBJ1-6	CASSYYLQGNSPLHF	TGTGCCAGCAGTTACTACCTACAGGGAAATTCACCCCTCCACTTT
TRBD1	TRBV29-1	14	NA	TRBJ2-3	CSVEGGQGTDTQYF	TGCAGCGTGGAGGGGGGACAGGGGACAGATACGCAGTATTTT
TRBD1	TRBV19	17	NA	TRBJ2-7	CASSFRPPTGQRYEQYF	TGTGCCAGTAGTTTCCGCCCCCCGACAGGGCAACGCTACGAGCAGTACTTC
NA	TRBV10-3	17	NA	TRBJ1-5	CAISESKSRGTGQPQHF	TGTGCCATCAGTGAGTCGAAATCGAGGGGGACGGGGCAGCCCCAGCATTTT
NA	TRBV18	14	once	TRBJ2-1	CASSLGRGIDEQFF	TGTGCCAGCTCACTTGGCAGGGGAATCGATGAGCAGTTCTTC
NA	TRBV3-1/TRBV3-2	13	once	TRBJ2-7	CASARGVNYEQYF	TGTGCCAGCGCCAGGGGAGTAAATTACGAGCAGTACTTC
TRBD1	TRBV28	14	NA	TRBJ1-1	CASGSRTGVLEAFF	TGTGCCAGCGGGTCACGGACAGGGGTTCTGGAAGCTTTCTTT
NA	TRBV20-1	10	NA	TRBJ1-2	CSARGDGYTF	TGCAGTGCTAGAGGAGATGGCTACACCTTC
TRBD1	TRBV7-6	15	once	TRBJ2-7	CASSLGAGGLYEQYF	TGTGCCAGCAGCTTAGGAGCAGGGGGCTTATACGAGCAGTACTTC
NA	TRBV7-3	13	few	TRBJ2-2	CASSSLHTGELFF	TGTGCCAGCAGCTCACTACACACCGGGGAGCTGTTTTTT
TRBD2	TRBV9	15	NA	TRBJ2-1	CASSVSGGSYNEQFF	TGTGCCAGCAGCGTAAGCGGGGGGTCCTACAATGAGCAGTTCTTC
TRBD1	TRBV11-1	13	few	TRBJ2-3	CPLKGGLEDTQYF	TGTCCCCTCAAAGGGGGCCTTGAGGATACGCAGTATTTT
NA	TRBV6-6	14	NA	TRBJ2-2	CASTEPENTGELFF	TGTGCCAGCACCGAACCAGAGAACACCGGGGAGCTGTTTTTT
TRBD1	TRBV6-5	15	few	TRBJ1-2	CASSYGRTGDYGYTF	TGTGCCAGCAGTTATGGGCGGACAGGGGACTATGGCTACACCTTC
NA	TRBV5-4	14	NA	TRBJ1-2	CASSLALANYGYTF	TGTGCCAGCAGCTTGGCCCTAGCTAACTATGGCTACACCTTC
TRBD1	TRBV14	15	NA	TRBJ1-1	CASSQDQAGGTEAFF	TGTGCCAGCAGCCAAGATCAGGCAGGGGGGACTGAAGCTTTCTTT
NA	TRBV3-1/TRBV3-2	14	NA	TRBJ1-1	CASSQVDRNTEAFF	TGTGCCAGCAGCCAAGTCGACAGAAACACTGAAGCTTTCTTT
NA	TRBV27	14	few	TRBJ2-2	CASKGTTYTGELFF	TGTGCCAGCAAAGGGACAACGTACACCGGGGAGCTGTTTTTT
NA	TRBV7-9	15	once	TRBJ1-1	CAILGEGSMNTEAFF	TGTGCCATCCTGGGGGAGGGGTCCATGAACACTGAAGCTTTCTTT
NA	TRBV30	14	NA	TRBJ2-1	CAWSPDSSYNEQFF	TGTGCCTGGAGTCCAGACAGCTCCTACAATGAGCAGTTCTTC
NA	TRBV19	16	NA	TRBJ1-6	CASSISGSSYNSPLHF	TGTGCCAGTAGTATATCGGGGAGCTCCTATAATTCACCCCTCCACTTT
NA	TRBV5-4	16	NA	TRBJ1-4	CASSLRDTLTNEKLFF	TGTGCCAGCAGCCTACGGGACACCTTAACTAATGAAAAACTGTTTTTT
TRBD1	TRBV18	14	NA	TRBJ1-2	CASSPMDREGGYTF	TGTGCCAGCTCACCCATGGACAGGGAGGGAGGCTACACCTTC
TRBD1	TRBV11-1	15	NA	TRBJ1-2	CASSPDRGDVYGYTF	TGTGCCAGCAGCCCCGACAGGGGGGATGTCTATGGCTACACCTTC
TRBD2	TRBV29-1	15	NA	TRBJ2-5	CSVKGQRGGTETQYF	TGCAGCGTGAAGGGACAGCGGGGGGGGACAGAGACCCAGTACTTC
TRBD1	TRBV19	15	NA	TRBJ1-2	CASAPGQGTVYGYTF	TGTGCCAGTGCCCCGGGACAGGGGACAGTATATGGCTACACCTTC
TRBD1	TRBV6-5	14	once	TRBJ2-5	CASSLQGDQETQYF	TGTGCCAGCAGCTTACAGGGGGACCAAGAGACCCAGTACTTC
NA	TRBV5-6	16	NA	TRBJ2-3	CASSFETSRGSDTQYF	TGTGCCAGCAGTTTCGAGACTAGCAGGGGTTCAGATACGCAGTATTTT
TRBD1	TRBV6-6	14	NA	TRBJ2-7	CASIPGQGSYEQYF	TGTGCCAGCATCCCGGGACAGGGGAGCTACGAGCAGTACTTC
NA	TRBV28	15	once	TRBJ1-2	CASTLQGRIIYGYTF	TGTGCCAGCACCCTCCAGGGGCGAATAATCTATGGCTACACCTTC
NA	TRBV30	12	NA	TRBJ1-1	CAWNTLNTEAFF	TGTGCCTGGAACACACTGAACACTGAAGCTTTCTTT
NA	TRBV5-5	14	NA	TRBJ1-1	CASSLQTASAEAFF	TGTGCCAGCAGCCTTCAGACAGCAAGTGCTGAAGCTTTCTTT
NA	TRBV5-1	14	NA	TRBJ1-5	CASSLTGRHQPQHF	TGCGCCAGCAGCCTTACAGGACGCCATCAGCCCCAGCATTTT
TRBD2	TRBV5-4	19	NA	TRBJ2-3	CASSLPGRTSGGYADTQYF	TGTGCCAGCAGCTTGCCGGGCCGGACTAGCGGGGGTTACGCAGATACGCAGTATTTT
TRBD1	TRBV28	14	NA	TRBJ1-6	CASTLRQGDSPLHF	TGTGCCAGCACTTTAAGACAGGGGGATTCACCCCTCCACTTT
TRBD1	TRBV6-5	11	NA	TRBJ1-2	CATRQGYGYTF	TGTGCCACCCGACAGGGCTATGGCTACACCTTC
NA	TRBV25-1	16	NA	TRBJ1-3	CASSEYAAASGNTIYF	TGTGCCAGCAGTGAATATGCGGCTGCCTCTGGAAACACCATATATTTT
NA	TRBV3-1/TRBV3-2	15	once	TRBJ1-2	CASSFQDSGGYGYTF	TGTGCCAGCAGCTTCCAGGACTCTGGTGGCTATGGCTACACCTTC
TRBD1	TRBV19	15	NA	TRBJ1-6	CASSAPGQSNSPLHF	TGTGCCAGTAGTGCCCCGGGACAGAGTAATTCACCCCTCCACTTT
TRBD2	TRBV10-3	14	NA	TRBJ2-1	CAIRAGGSYNEQFF	TGTGCCATCAGGGCGGGGGGCTCTTACAATGAGCAGTTCTTC
NA	TRBV18	14	once	TRBJ2-7	CASSPIEFAYEQYF	TGTGCCAGCTCACCGATAGAATTCGCCTACGAGCAGTACTTC
TRBD1	TRBV11-2	14	NA	TRBJ1-3	CASSLEGQGNTIYF	TGTGCCAGCAGCTTAGAGGGACAGGGAAACACCATATATTTT
NA	TRBV14	18	few	TRBJ1-4	CAVPGEALGGENFGKLFF	TGTGCCGTCCCGGGAGAGGCTTTAGGGGGGGAGAATTTTGGAAAACTGTTTTTT
NA	TRBV19	13	NA	TRBJ2-7	CASSIQRQGEQYF	TGTGCCAGTAGTATCCAAAGACAAGGCGAGCAGTACTTC
NA	TRBV5-1	14	NA	TRBJ1-1	CASSFAGIGTEAFF	TGCGCCAGCAGCTTTGCCGGGATAGGCACTGAAGCTTTCTTT
TRBD1	TRBV5-1	15	NA	TRBJ1-3	CASTTGGASGNTIYF	TGCGCCAGCACCACAGGGGGCGCGTCTGGAAACACCATATATTTT
NA	TRBV5-1	12	NA	TRBJ1-1	CASVGGNTEAFF	TGCGCCAGCGTCGGCGGGAACACTGAAGCTTTCTTT
TRBD2	TRBV6-4	14	few	TRBJ2-1	CASSDAGGYNEQFF	TGTGCCAGCAGTGACGCGGGGGGGTACAATGAGCAGTTCTTC
TRBD1	TRBV27	16	NA	TRBJ2-6	CASRKAGGTGANVLTF	TGTGCCAGCAGGAAGGCAGGGGGTACTGGGGCCAACGTCCTGACTTTC
NA	TRBV2	12	NA	TRBJ1-1	CASNSPNTEAFF	TGTGCCAGCAACAGCCCGAACACTGAAGCTTTCTTT
TRBD1	TRBV5-1	16	NA	TRBJ1-4	CASSLIPGQMNEKLFF	TGCGCCAGCAGCTTAATACCGGGACAGATGAATGAAAAACTGTTTTTT
TRBD1	TRBV5-1	13	NA	TRBJ1-2	CASSSWTGDGYTF	TGCGCCAGCAGCTCTTGGACAGGGGATGGCTACACCTTC
NA	TRBV27	11	NA	TRBJ1-1	CASSLGAEAFF	TGTGCCAGCAGTCTAGGAGCTGAAGCTTTCTTT
NA	TRBV6-5	12	once	TRBJ1-2	CASSGTHYGYTF	TGTGCCAGCAGCGGGACTCACTATGGCTACACCTTC
NA	TRBV5-1	12	NA	TRBJ1-2	CASSTSDYGYTF	TGCGCCAGCAGCACCTCGGACTATGGCTACACCTTC